This T cell receptor beta chain emerged from a study of cytomegalovirus exposure and HLA in healthy donors. Study at large: Earlier results showed 90 million to 130 million unique TCR beta sequences derived from roughly 180 million T cells.

The PCR contained 60 Vbeta and 13 Jbeta primers. Repertoires were generated with immunoSEQ multiplex PCR, while TCRdb's copy carries only in-frame clones and drops some. The sample contains around 200,000 clones, over 80% of which appear only once. Study-level results: A later analysis reported that several of the most significant clusters appeared to be linked to common viral pathogens, among them Epstein-Barr virus. Immune exposure information available was restricted to CMV serostatus. The authors considered a cluster of highly shared sequence variants likely to be a sequencing artifact.

Trimming shortened V by 0 bases and J by 5 bases, and 14 bases separated the two germline ends. The V gene's germline CDR1 is SSHAT and CDR2 FNYEAQ (reference sequence). The CDR3 consists of 15 residues. Points on this clone: The antigen is not known.

The chain couples TRBV7-7 to TRBJ2-7; tentative D call: TRBD2 (5 bases). The specimen sequenced was PBMCs. The origin of this receptor is a woman in her fifties or sixties in good health and CMV-seropositive. CDR3 coding DNA: TGTGCCAGCAGCTTAGCGGGGAGAAGCTACGACGAGCAGTACTTC. Translation: CASSLAGRSYDEQYF.